The 13 T cell receptor beta chains listed next were all sequenced from one sample in a study of regulatory T cells in long-lasting Graves disease. Described time point: newly diagnosed GD, antithyroid drugs for less than 3 months. RNA isolated from PBMCs was used to make the TCR library. For TCR beta, libraries came from iRepertoire HTBI primers and Arm-PCR of CDR3 regions. In TCRdb, the multiplex PCR reads were re-called with MiXCR into one record per CDR3 protein. The table shows hundreds of thousands of distinct CDR3 sequences, with 15% to 20% occurring only once. These same records also appear under a second study, on T cells in Graves' hyperthyroidism and ophthalmopathy.

Sequenced material: peripheral blood mononuclear cells (PBMCs), taken at new diagnosis, from a patient treated with antithyroid drugs. Receptors originate from a man aged 18-30 years with Graves disease.

With regard to this clonotype: This may stem from a read error, because a much larger clone lies one nucleotide away. The V and J genes are TRBV7-9 and TRBJ2-3, with TRBD2 identical over 8 bases. V shed 1 base and J 1 base; nucleotides not matched to a gene: 13. CDR1 and CDR2 (germline): SEHNR, FQNEAQ (reference sequence). This CDR3 has 19 amino acids. In DNA, the CDR3 is TGTGCCAGCAGCTTAGGCGCTAGCGGGCCCCCCAGTGGCACAGATACGCAGTATTTT. This gives the protein CASSLGASGPPSGTDTQYF.

The table lists this clonotype with many counts. CDR3 loop: CASSLVAGKNTEAFF. The CDR3 nucleotides are TGCGCCAGCAGCTTGGTAGCAGGAAAGAACACTGAAGCTTTCTTT. The chain is built from TRBV5-1 and TRBJ1-1; D ambiguous. The CDR3 contains 15 residues. The germline V gene encodes CDR1 SGHRS and CDR2 YFSETQ. Trimming stripped 0 bases from V and 1 base from J, with 10 bases between. The full variable domain, with the rest looked up from reference TRBV5-1 and TRBJ1-1, is KAGVTQTPRYLIKTRGQQVTLSCSPISGHRSVSWYQQTPGQGLQFLFEYFSETQRNKGNFPGRFSGRQFSNSRSEMNVSTLELGDSALYLCASSLVAGKNTEAFFGQGTRLTVV.

This clonotype was seen a few times. This sequence may be a read error, since a much larger clone differs from it by one base. The rearrangement uses TRBV15 and TRBJ2-1; tentative D call: TRBD2 (5 bases). Germline assignment: CDR1 LNHNV and CDR2 YYDKDF (reference sequence). V was trimmed by 4 bases and J by 1 base, leaving 17 bases between them. This CDR3 has 17 residues. The DNA of the CDR3 is TGTGCCACCAGCATCATGGCGGCCGGGGAATCCTACAATGAGCAGTTCTTC. Protein: CATSIMAAGESYNEQFF.

The table lists this clonotype with many counts. This chain joins TRBV7-2 and TRBJ2-1, with D uncertain. This CDR3 has 13 residues. Germline assignment: CDR1 SGHTA and CDR2 FQGNSA. Trimming stripped 1 base from V and 5 bases from J, with 6 bases between. Here the CDR3 DNA reads TGTGCCAGCAGCTTAGGAATTAACAATGAGCAGTTCTTC. It specifies CASSLGINNEQFF.

This clonotype showed up many times. This chain joins TRBV2 and TRBJ2-7; possible D gene TRBD1, 5 bases. The V end was cut by 3 bases, the J end by 2 bases, with 11 bases between. Germline V gives CDR1 SNHLY, CDR2 FYNNEI. This CDR3 spans 14 amino acids. CDR3 sequence (DNA): TGTGCCAGCAGTGATGGCAGGGTTCCCTACGAGCAGTACTTC. This translates into CASSDGRVPYEQYF.

On this clonotype: A junction boundary mismatches the germline segment, possibly from a read error. The V gene is TRBV10-2, the J gene TRBJ2-3, with 9 bases that match TRBD2. This CDR3 spans 14 amino acids. Germline assignment: CDR1 WSHSY and CDR2 SAAADI. CDR3 protein: CASSPTSGPHAQYF. The CDR3, as DNA: TGTGCCAGCAGCCCAACTAGCGGGCCCCATGCGCAGTATTTT.

A few counts support this clonotype. The chain recombines TRBV7-9 with TRBJ2-5; D possibly matches TRBD1 or TRBD2 (6 bases each). In germline, CDR1 is SEHNR, CDR2 FQNEAQ (reference sequence). Trimming stripped 2 bases from V and 5 bases from J, with 15 bases between. This CDR3 is 15 amino acids long. CDR3 sequence reads: CASSLSVGGHETQYF. Written as DNA, the CDR3 is TGTGCCAGCAGCTTAAGCGTCGGGGGACACGAGACCCAGTACTTC.

The rearrangement links TRBV3-1 to TRBJ2-7, with D possibly TRBD2 on 5 matching bases. CDR3 size: 18 residues. V lost 0 bases and J lost 0, with 18 bases in between. CDR1 and CDR2 from the germline V gene are LGHDT and YNNKEL (reference sequence). The CDR3 region is CASSQEGIGLPSSYEQYF. The CDR3 DNA sequence: TGTGCCAGCAGCCAAGAGGGTATAGGACTTCCTAGCTCCTACGAGCAGTACTTC.

The chain recombines TRBV3-1 with TRBJ2-7; perhaps D is TRBD1 or TRBD2 (5 bases each). CDR1 and CDR2 from the germline V gene are LGHDT and YNNKEL (reference sequence). Trimming removed 2 bases at V and 7 bases at J, with 15 bases between. The CDR3 extends over 14 amino acids. This CDR3 is CASSQNAGTREQYF. CDR3 sequence (DNA): TGTGCCAGCAGCCAAAACGCCGGGACGCGAGAGCAGTACTTC.

The chain has TRBV30 and TRBJ1-1, with D possibly matching TRBD1 (6 bases). Germline CDR1 GTSNPN, CDR2 SVGIG (reference sequence). CDR3 size: 13 residues. Trimming pared 5 bases from V and 4 bases from J, leaving 14 bases between. CDR3 loop: CAWRGTGFTEAFF. In DNA form, the CDR3 reads TGTGCCTGGCGTGGTACAGGGTTCACTGAAGCTTTCTTT.

This clonotype was counted a few times. This chain connects TRBV2 to TRBJ2-7; D unclear. The CDR3 has 13 amino acids. CDR1 SNHLY and CDR2 FYNNEI come from the germline V gene. Between the trimmed V and J ends, which lost 7 bases and 3 bases, there was a span of 13 bases. CDR3 in amino acids: CASKLGGVYEQYF. CDR3 nucleotide sequence: TGTGCCAGCAAATTGGGCGGAGTCTACGAGCAGTACTTC.

A few counts support this clonotype. The CDR3 spells CASSFIAGFGANEKLFF. The CDR3 DNA reads as TGTGCCAGCAGCTTCATTGCAGGGTTCGGGGCTAATGAAAAACTGTTTTTT. V is TRBV7-8 and J is TRBJ1-4, with a tentative D call TRBD1 (5 bases). Looked up from germline, CDR1 is SGHVS and CDR2 is FQNEAQ. The germline V and J ends were trimmed by 3 bases and 3 bases, with 17 bases remaining between them. The CDR3 runs 17 residues.

This clonotype was counted a few times. The V and J genes are TRBV4-1 and TRBJ2-7, with a possible D match to TRBD1 (6 bases). The V end lost 2 bases, the J end lost 2 bases, and 13 bases lay between the germline ends. The CDR3 consists of 15 residues. Germline V CDR1 and CDR2: MGHRA, YSYEKL. The CDR3 region is CASSQRTVGAYEQYF. The CDR3 bases are TGCGCCAGCAGCCAAAGGACAGTAGGTGCCTACGAGCAGTACTTC.